The present T cell receptor beta chain was sequenced within a study of blood T cell repertoires in COVID-19. V lost 1 base and J lost 7, with 11 bases in between. CDR1 is SGHTA, CDR2 FQGNSA, per germline. This CDR3 region has 14 residues. The data were produced by immunoSEQ multiplex PCR, yet TCRdb's version contains in-frame clones alone and is incomplete. The table lists about 250,000 clones, about 88% of them singletons. The J gene is TRBJ2-1, the V gene TRBV7-2; tentative D call: TRBD2 (6 bases). Sequencing was done on a sample of peripheral blood. The origin of this receptor is a woman aged 35 to 49 who had recovered from COVID-19. DNA for the CDR3: TGTGCCAGCAGCTTAGGGCGACTAGAAAATGAGCAGTTCTTC. Translation gives CASSLGRLENEQFF.